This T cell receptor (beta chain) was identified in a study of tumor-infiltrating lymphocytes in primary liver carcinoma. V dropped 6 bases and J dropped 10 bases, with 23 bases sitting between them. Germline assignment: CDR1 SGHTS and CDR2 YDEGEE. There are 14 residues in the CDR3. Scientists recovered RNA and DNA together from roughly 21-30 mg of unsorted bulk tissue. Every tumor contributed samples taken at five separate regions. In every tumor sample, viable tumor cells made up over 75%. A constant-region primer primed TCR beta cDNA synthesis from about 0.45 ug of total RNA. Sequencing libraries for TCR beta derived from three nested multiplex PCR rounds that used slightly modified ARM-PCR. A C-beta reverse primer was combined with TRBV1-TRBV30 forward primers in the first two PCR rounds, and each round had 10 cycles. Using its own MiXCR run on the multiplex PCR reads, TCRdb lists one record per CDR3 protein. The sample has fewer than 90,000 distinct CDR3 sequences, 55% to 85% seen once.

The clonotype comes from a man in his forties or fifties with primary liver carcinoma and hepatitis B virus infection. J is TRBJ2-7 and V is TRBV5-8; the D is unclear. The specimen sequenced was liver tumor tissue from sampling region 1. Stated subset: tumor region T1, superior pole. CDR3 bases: TGTGCCAGCACCTCCCGAGCAGTCGTCGCTAAACAGTACTTC. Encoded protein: CASTSRAVVAKQYF.